These 12 T cell receptor beta chains share one sample of origin, sequenced in a study of T cell responses to AZD1222 COVID-19 vaccine. The method was immunoSEQ multiplex PCR; TCRdb's version includes in-frame clones alone and lacks a portion of them. The sample holds under 200,000 clones, 88% seen once. The sample was peripheral blood, taken on day 0 of AZD1222 vaccination. These receptors all come from an adult in good health.

The CDR3 DNA is TGTGCCAGCAGCACCGGGACTAGCGGGAGGGCAGATACGCAGTATTTT. It specifies CASSTGTSGRADTQYF. The chain joins TRBV9 to TRBJ2-3; 16 nucleotides align to TRBD2. The J segment lost 4 bases and the V segment lost 4 bases, leaving 3 bases of the junction unmatched. Germline V gives CDR1 SGDLS, CDR2 YYNGEE. This CDR3 contains 16 residues.

This chain connects TRBV30 to TRBJ2-1, with 9 positions matching TRBD1. The CDR3 loop spans 16 amino acids. V lost 8 bases, J lost 5 bases, and 16 bases stayed unmatched. The germline gives CDR1 GTSNPN, CDR2 SVGIG (reference sequence). CDR3 DNA: TGTGCCGGACGAACTGAAGGGACAGGGAAAAACAATGAGCAGTTCTTC. Amino acids: CAGRTEGTGKNNEQFF.

The rearrangement links TRBV30 to TRBJ1-6, with D unclear. Trimming cost V 2 bases and J 1 base, with 15 bases left between them. This CDR3 is 17 amino acids long. CDR1 is GTSNPN, CDR2 SVGIG, per germline (reference sequence). CDR3 amino acids: CAWSRRTQWSYNSPLHF. The CDR3 nucleotides read TGTGCCTGGAGTCGGAGGACCCAGTGGTCCTATAATTCACCCCTCCACTTT.

This clone appeared a few times. The V gene is TRBV30, the J gene TRBJ2-1; possibly TRBD2 for D (5 bases). V lost 4 bases, J lost 1 base, and 14 bases lay in between. The CDR3 has 15 residues. Per germline, CDR1 GTSNPN and CDR2 SVGIG (reference sequence). The CDR3 DNA is TGTGCCTGGACCAGGACGGGGATTTCCTACAATGAGCAGTTCTTC. The encoded protein is CAWTRTGISYNEQFF. Full variable domain (missing parts from reference TRBV30 and TRBJ2-1): SQTIHQWPATLVQPVGSPLSLECTVEGTSNPNLYWYRQAAGRGLQLLFYSVGIGQISSEVPQNLSASRPQDRQFILSSKKLLLSDSGFYLCAWTRTGISYNEQFFGPGTRLTVL.

This chain joins TRBV6-2 or TRBV6-3 and TRBJ2-3, with 16 positions matching TRBD2. Looked up from germline, CDR1 is MNHEY and CDR2 is SVGEGT. The J segment lost 2 bases and the V segment lost 2 bases, leaving 13 bases of the junction unmatched. This CDR3 region has 21 residues. The CDR3 DNA reads as TGTGCCAGCAGTTACCGAGGCCGAGGGACTAGCGGGAGGGCCTCCACAGATACGCAGTATTTT. Translating it yields CASSYRGRGTSGRASTDTQYF.

The chain joins TRBV5-1 to TRBJ1-1, with a tentative D call TRBD1 (6 bases). V lost 3 bases to trimming and J lost 1 base, with 7 bases between them. The CDR3 loop spans 13 amino acids. The V gene's germline CDR1 is SGHRS and CDR2 YFSETQ. CDR3 in amino acids: CASSSGQNTEAFF. Written as DNA, the CDR3 is TGCGCCAGCAGCTCGGGACAGAACACTGAAGCTTTCTTT.

The V and J genes are TRBV6-2 or TRBV6-3 and TRBJ1-2; D gene uncertain. Germline assignment: CDR1 MNHEY and CDR2 SVGEGT. The CDR3 covers 14 residues. Trimming took off 0 bases at V and 3 bases at J, with 8 bases between the two ends. The CDR3 bases are TGTGCCAGCAGTTACTCTACAAGATACTATGGCTACACCTTC. As protein: CASSYSTRYYGYTF.

The chain carries TRBV2 and TRBJ2-7; D might be TRBD1 (6 bases). The CDR3 totals 14 residues. Trimming cost V 5 bases and J 2 bases, with 13 bases left between them. Germline CDR1 and CDR2: SNHLY and FYNNEI. The chain's CDR3 is CASSRDKSTYEQYF. CDR3 DNA sequence: TGTGCCAGCAGTCGGGACAAATCCACCTACGAGCAGTACTTC.

The V and J genes are TRBV7-8 and TRBJ1-3, with a weak D call TRBD1 (6 bases). The CDR3 is 14 amino acids. Germline CDR1 SGHVS, CDR2 FQNEAQ. The CDR3 region has the DNA TGTCGGGGGGACAAACCCTGCTCTGGAAACACCATATATTTT. Translated: CRGDKPCSGNTIYF.

The chain has TRBV7-9 and TRBJ1-2; unclear D gene. Between the trimmed V and J ends, which lost 2 bases and 6 bases, there was a span of 16 bases. The CDR3 sequence is 15 residues long. Germline-derived CDR1 and CDR2 are SEHNR and FQNEAQ (reference sequence). CDR3 region: CASSLSEFSLDGYTF. The CDR3 DNA follows: TGTGCCAGCAGCTTATCAGAGTTTTCGTTGGATGGCTACACCTTC. The full variable domain, with the rest looked up from reference TRBV7-9 and TRBJ1-2, is DTGVSQNPRHKITKRGQNVTFRCDPISEHNRLYWYRQTLGQGPEFLTYFQNEAQLEKSRLLSDRFSAERPKGSFSTLEIQRTEQGDSAMYLCASSLSEFSLDGYTFGSGTRLTVV.

This chain links TRBV29-1 with TRBJ2-4; 7 positions match TRBD2. This CDR3 contains 16 residues. Germline values: CDR1 SQVTM, CDR2 ANQGSEA. Trimming took 8 bases from V and 0 from J; bases not matched to a gene: 13. The CDR3 region is CSPPAGADLAKNIQYF. The DNA of the CDR3 is TGCAGCCCCCCGGCGGGAGCGGACTTAGCCAAAAACATTCAGTACTTC.

This clone was counted only a few times. The CDR3 is CASSPGQSGNTIYF. CDR3 sequence (DNA): TGTGCCAGCTCACCCGGACAGAGTGGAAACACCATATATTTT. The chain carries TRBV18 and TRBJ1-3, with D perhaps TRBD1 (6 bases). This CDR3 is 14 amino acids long. Looked up from germline, CDR1 is KGHSH and CDR2 is LQKENI. With 3 bases removed from V and 3 bases from J, the gap between germline ends came to 9 bases.